The clone carrying this T cell receptor (beta chain) was detected a few times. The junction had 9 bases not matched to a gene; V was cut back by 0 bases and J by 6 bases. Per the germline V gene, CDR1 is LGHNA and CDR2 is YSLEER. The length of the CDR3 is 17 residues. This entry comes from a study of molecular identifiers for immune sequencing clone quantification. From the PCR reads, TCRdb called clonotypes with MiXCR, one entry per CDR3 protein. The table includes 45,000 to 65,000 distinct CDR3 sequences, under 30% detected once. V gene TRBV4-3 combines with J gene TRBJ1-2; TRBD1 matches 11 bases. Material: naive CD8+ T cells from blood, with Jurkat cell RNA spiked in. Regarding subset: FACS-sorted CD8+CD4-CCR7+CD45RA+ naive T cells. This receptor was taken from a human donor in good health. Some libraries in this study had Jurkat cell RNA spiked in. The CDR3 loop reads CASSQDAGQGARNGYTF. CDR3 DNA: TGCGCCAGCAGCCAAGATGCTGGACAGGGGGCGCGAAATGGCTACACCTTC.